Each of the 21 T cell receptor beta chains below was sequenced from the same sample in a study of shared clonotypes between healthy human individuals. Naive CD8 cells lacked CD45RO and underwent positive selection for CCR7, leaving out terminally differentiated effector memory CD45RA+ cells. Sequencing was performed with immunoSEQ multiplex PCR; in TCRdb, only in-frame clones are kept and a portion is missing. The data hold more than 2 million clones, with over 85% observed a single time. Sequencing used naive CD8+ T cells sorted from blood. These receptors came from a man between 18 and 29 years old in good health.

This clone was counted a single time. The chain joins TRBV27 to TRBJ2-3; unclear D gene. The germline CDR1 and CDR2 sequences are MNHEY and SMNVEV (reference sequence). Trimming removed 3 bases from V and 2 bases from J, with 6 bases in between. CDR3 size: 13 residues. CDR3 DNA sequence: TGTGCCAGCAGTTTTCCCCTCACAGATACGCAGTATTTT. Translation gives CASSFPLTDTQYF.

This chain joins TRBV4-1 and TRBJ1-5; no clear D. CDR3 size: 13 residues. The germline CDR1 and CDR2 sequences are MGHRA and YSYEKL. The V end was cut by 0 bases, the J end by 7 bases, with 7 bases between. The CDR3 region is CASSQEQKQPQHF. The CDR3 bases are TGCGCCAGCAGCCAAGAGCAAAAGCAGCCCCAGCATTTT.

The chain carries TRBV27 and TRBJ2-2; no reliable D call. V was cut by 3 bases and J by 4 bases, with 6 bases left in between. Germline V gene lookup returns CDR1 MNHEY and CDR2 SMNVEV (reference sequence). This CDR3 is 13 amino acids long. CDR3 region: CASSFGITGELFF. CDR3 in DNA: TGTGCCAGCAGTTTCGGAATCACCGGGGAGCTGTTTTTT.

This chain links TRBV29-1 with TRBJ2-7, with D perhaps matching TRBD1 or TRBD2 (6 bases each). The CDR3 has 13 amino acids. The germline V gene encodes CDR1 SQVTM and CDR2 ANQGSEA. Trimming took 4 bases from V and 4 from J, leaving 14 bases between them. CDR3 nucleotide sequence: TGCAGCGTTGTGACGGGGGCACTATACGAGCAGTACTTC. It translates to CSVVTGALYEQYF.

The rearrangement uses TRBV4-1 and TRBJ2-7; 8 bases line up with TRBD2. This CDR3 is built from 15 residues. CDR1 is MGHRA and CDR2 is YSYEKL in the germline V gene. Unmatched junction bases numbered 5, after V lost 2 bases and J lost 2 bases. CDR3 region: CASSQSLTSAYEQYF. The CDR3 coding sequence is TGCGCCAGCAGCCAATCCCTGACTAGCGCCTACGAGCAGTACTTC.

The chain joins TRBV5-4 to TRBJ2-5; TRBD2 is a possible D gene (5 bases). Per the germline V gene, CDR1 is SGHNT and CDR2 is YYREEE (reference sequence). The V gene lost 0 bases and the J gene lost 4 bases, with 16 bases spanning the gap. The CDR3 sequence is 16 residues long. CDR3 nucleotide sequence: TGTGCCAGCAGCTTGGCCGGAGAGGGTTCAGGAGAGACCCAGTACTTC. Translated, it gives CASSLAGEGSGETQYF.

V and J are TRBV9 and TRBJ2-1, with TRBD1 as a possible D gene (6 bases). The CDR3 is 15 amino acids. Germline V CDR1 and CDR2: SGDLS, YYNGEE. The V and J ends lost 3 bases and 4 bases respectively, with 14 bases between them. The CDR3 loop is CASSARDTLYNEQFF. CDR3 DNA sequence: TGTGCCAGCAGCGCCCGGGACACCTTATACAATGAGCAGTTCTTC.

As to this clone: Within the sample, other DNA sequences also encode this same CDR3. V usage is TRBV27 and J usage is TRBJ1-5; D ambiguous. Germline assignment: CDR1 MNHEY and CDR2 SMNVEV (reference sequence). Trimming cost V 2 bases and J 5 bases, with 7 bases left between them. The CDR3 is made up of 13 amino acids. The CDR3 region has the DNA TGTGCCAGCAGTTTAGGCAGCCATCAGCCCCAGCATTTT. Translated, it gives CASSLGSHQPQHF.

The rearrangement joins TRBV7-2 to TRBJ2-3; D ambiguous. The germline CDR1 and CDR2 sequences are SGHTA and FQGNSA. The CDR3 runs to 12 residues. V lost 3 bases and J lost 5, with 6 bases in between. This CDR3 is CASSFFLDTQYF. DNA of the CDR3: TGTGCCAGCAGCTTTTTTTTAGATACGCAGTATTTT.

A remark on this clone: This same CDR3 is encoded by further DNA sequences in the sample. This chain connects TRBV9 to TRBJ2-3; D possibly corresponds to TRBD2 (6 bases). The V end was cut by 3 bases, the J end by 4 bases, with 12 bases between. The CDR3 loop spans 14 amino acids. The germline V gene has CDR1 SGDLS and CDR2 YYNGEE. The CDR3 DNA follows: TGTGCCAGCAGCGGATCGGGGGTTTCAGATACGCAGTATTTT. It is translated as CASSGSGVSDTQYF.

This clone was seen only once. The chain carries TRBV9 and TRBJ2-5; no definite D call. V was cut by 3 bases and J by 1 base, with 1 base left in between. Looked up from germline, CDR1 is SGDLS and CDR2 is YYNGEE. This CDR3 has 11 residues. The CDR3 sequence is CASSAQETQYF. The CDR3 nucleotides are TGTGCCAGCAGCGCCCAAGAGACCCAGTACTTC.

CDR3 sequence: CASSHPDRAYEQYF. The CDR3 coding sequence is TGCGCCAGCAGCCACCCGGACAGGGCCTACGAGCAGTACTTC. The chain is built from TRBV23-1 and TRBJ2-7; 8 positions agree with TRBD1. TRBV23-1 is treated as an ORF (open reading frame) with a function not yet certain. The ends lost 6 bases at V and 2 bases at J; junction bases unmatched: 6. The CDR3 sequence is 14 residues long.

The CDR3 coding sequence is TGCAGCGTTGAGCCTTCCGGGACAGGGTCCTACGAGCAGTACTTC. Its protein is CSVEPSGTGSYEQYF. This chain uses TRBV29-1 with TRBJ2-7; 9 bases are a match to TRBD1. The CDR3 consists of 15 residues. Germline lookup yields CDR1 SQVTM and CDR2 ANQGSEA. The V gene end was trimmed by 3 bases and the J gene end by 1 base; junction bases not matched to a gene: 7.

This rearrangement joins TRBV7-9 to TRBJ1-6, with 7 bases fitting TRBD1. J gave up 3 bases and V 5 bases, and 13 bases lay outside the gene matches. Germline CDR1 reads SEHNR; CDR2 reads FQNEAQ (reference sequence). CDR3 length: 18 amino acids. CDR3 nucleotides: TGTGCCAGCAGCCTACCACCACAGGGGACGGGCTATAATTCACCCCTCCACTTT. Its translation: CASSLPPQGTGYNSPLHF. The full variable domain, with the rest looked up from reference TRBV7-9 and TRBJ1-6, is DTGVSQNPRHKITKRGQNVTFRCDPISEHNRLYWYRQTLGQGPEFLTYFQNEAQLEKSRLLSDRFSAERPKGSFSTLEIQRTEQGDSAMYLCASSLPPQGTGYNSPLHFGNGTRLTVT.

In nucleotides, the CDR3 is TGTGCCAGCAGCTTCCACCCTCCGGGGGCGGAAACTCAAGAGACCCAGTACTTC. It is translated as CASSFHPPGAETQETQYF. The J gene is TRBJ2-5, the V gene TRBV11-2; D is possibly TRBD1 or TRBD2 (6 bases each). Trimming pared 3 bases from V and 2 bases from J, leaving 22 bases between. From germline, CDR1 is SGHAT and CDR2 FQNNGV. The CDR3 has 18 amino acids.

Only a few counts were recorded for this clone. Different DNA sequences within this sample yield the same CDR3. The chain carries TRBV13 and TRBJ1-1; D unresolved. V lost 3 bases to trimming and J lost 0 bases, with 5 bases between them. Germline V lookup: CDR1 PRHDT, CDR2 FYEKMQ (reference sequence). The CDR3 is made up of 13 amino acids. The CDR3 reads CASSFRMNTEAFF. CDR3 DNA: TGTGCCAGCAGCTTTAGGATGAACACTGAAGCTTTCTTT. Filled out from reference TRBV13 and TRBJ1-1, the complete variable domain reads AAGVIQSPRHLIKEKRETATLKCYPIPRHDTVYWYQQGPGQDPQFLISFYEKMQSDKGSIPDRFSAQQFSDYHSELNMSSLELGDSALYFCASSFRMNTEAFFGQGTRLTVV.

This clone was seen a few times. Other DNA sequences within the sample encode an identical CDR3. V gene TRBV5-1 combines with J gene TRBJ2-7; D gene ambiguous. The CDR3 length is 12 residues. CDR1 SGHRS and CDR2 YFSETQ come from the germline V gene. Between the trimmed V and J ends, which lost 0 bases and 3 bases, there was a span of 4 bases. CDR3 sequence: CASSLVGYEQYF. Here the CDR3 DNA reads TGCGCCAGCAGCTTGGTGGGCTACGAGCAGTACTTC.

This sequence joins TRBV27 and TRBJ1-1; D ambiguous. V was clipped by 7 bases and J by 7 bases, with 10 bases between them. Germline-derived CDR1 and CDR2 are MNHEY and SMNVEV (reference sequence). The CDR3 length is 11 residues. The CDR3 reads CASKLGVEAFF. CDR3 sequence (DNA): TGTGCCAGCAAACTTGGGGTTGAAGCTTTCTTT.

The V gene is TRBV19, the J gene TRBJ2-1; the D gene is possibly TRBD2 (5 bases). The CDR3 length is 14 residues. Trimming shortened V by 4 bases and J by 5 bases, and 12 bases separated the two germline ends. Germline V gene lookup returns CDR1 LNHDA and CDR2 SQIVND (reference sequence). CDR3 in DNA: TGTGCCAGTAGTAGAACTAGTTGGGACAATGAGCAGTTCTTC. Its translation is CASSRTSWDNEQFF.

The chain has TRBV4-1 and TRBJ2-7; D is ambiguous. The V gene's germline CDR1 is MGHRA and CDR2 YSYEKL. Trimming left V 4 bases short and J 3 bases short, with 16 bases between. CDR3 size: 15 residues. The CDR3 protein is CASSPGPFPDYEQYF. DNA for the CDR3: TGCGCCAGCAGCCCCGGGCCATTCCCCGACTACGAGCAGTACTTC.

V and J are TRBV7-6 and TRBJ2-2; D unclear. The CDR3 has 17 amino acids. Trimming stripped 5 bases from V and 1 base from J, with 17 bases between. The germline V gene encodes CDR1 SGHVS and CDR2 FNYEAQ. The CDR3 DNA follows: TGTGCCAGCAGCATCCCGCCCCAGGACGGGAACACCGGGGAGCTGTTTTTT. The encoded protein is CASSIPPQDGNTGELFF. Full variable domain (rest looked up from reference TRBV7-6 and TRBJ2-2): GAGVSQSPRYKVTKRGQDVALRCDPISGHVSLYWYRQALGQGPEFLTYFNYEAQQDKSGLPNDRFSAERPEGSISTLTIQRTEQRDSAMYRCASSIPPQDGNTGELFFGEGSRLTVL.